This T cell receptor beta chain was found in a study of identical twins. This clonotype was observed a handful of times. Its specificity is not known. The CDR3 sequence is 17 residues long. V lost 1 base, J lost 8 bases, and 8 bases stayed unmatched. Looked up from germline, CDR1 is SGHTA and CDR2 is FQGNSA. Carrying unique molecular identifiers, the cDNA also gained a universal primer site through template switching. TCRdb re-analysed the 5' RACE reads in MiXCR, keeping a single row per CDR3 protein. The sample holds about 450,000 distinct CDR3 sequences, approximately 18% seen once. Study-level points and caveats: Models underestimated out-of-frame TCR alpha sharing in monozygotic twins.

V usage is TRBV7-2 and J usage is TRBJ2-2; the match to TRBD2 covers 12 bases. The sequencing input was naive T cells sorted from blood. The receptor comes from a man between 45 and 60 years old in good health. The CDR3 nucleotides are TGTGCCAGCAGCTTAGGTGGACTAGCGGGGAAGAGAGGGGAGCTGTTTTTT. Its translation is CASSLGGLAGKRGELFF.